This T cell receptor beta chain was profiled in a study of blood T cells in healthy people across ages. Primers used in a second PCR of about 6 to 11 cycles were a sample-barcoded 5' primer and a J-beta primer mix. Every molecule of cDNA carried a tag from a template-switch adaptor with 12 random nucleotides. TCRdb itself ran the 5' RACE reads through MiXCR, one entry per CDR3 protein. The sample comprises around 1.5 million distinct CDR3 sequences, roughly 59% of which are singletons, and under 8.5% rests with the top ten. Per sample, extraction of total RNA gave at least 5.5 micrograms in every case. This sequence was found in a man aged 18-30 years in good health. The sequenced material came from blood.

The CDR3 bases are TGTGCCAGCAGCCCGACACGGGCCATACTGGTTTATGAGCAGTTCTTC. Translation: CASSPTRAILVYEQFF. The rearrangement links TRBV3-1 to TRBJ2-1; no clear D. Germline lookup yields CDR1 LGHDT and CDR2 YNNKEL (reference sequence). CDR3 length: 16 amino acids. V was pared by 4 bases and J by 8 bases, with 21 bases between.